A selection of T cell receptor beta chains follows, all from one sample in a study of molecular identifiers for immune sequencing clone quantification. TCRdb recomputed calls from the PCR reads with MiXCR, one row per CDR3 protein. The repertoire holds 300,000 to 400,000 distinct CDR3 sequences, with under 25% as singletons. The sequenced sample consisted of naive CD8+ T cells from blood, with Jurkat cell RNA spiked in. The receptors were sampled from a human donor in good health. Some libraries in this study had Jurkat cell RNA spiked in. Both conserved end residues are part of each CDR3. D genes are given only for firm matches. The size of a clone is reported for some rows only, either as once, few or many, or as a class for expanded clones.

NA	TRBV4-2	TRBJ1-4	NA	TGTGCCAGCAGCCAAGACCCGACAGCCCTTGGCGAAAAACTGCTTTTT	CASSQDPTALGEKLLF
NA	TRBV29-1	TRBJ2-7	TRBD1	TGCAGCGTTGAGCCCGGGACAGGGGGTTACGAGCGGTACTTC	CSVEPGTGGYERYF
many	TRBV6-2/TRBV6-3	TRBJ2-7	NA	TGTGCCACCCGGGATTTTTACTACGAGCAGTACTTC	CATRDFYYEQYF
many	TRBV7-2	TRBJ2-1	NA	TGTGCCAGCAGCTTGTTGTGGAATGAGCAGTTCTTC	CASSLLWNEQFF
many	TRBV7-9	TRBJ2-5	NA	TGTGCCAGCAGCCCAAGAGGTGGGGAGACCCAGTACTTC	CASSPRGGETQYF
NA	TRBV5-1	TRBJ1-1	TRBD1	TGCGCCAGCAGCCCCAGGGGGCAGGGTGAAAGGGACACTGAAGCTTTCTTT	CASSPRGQGERDTEAFF
few	TRBV4-1	TRBJ1-5	TRBD1	TGCGCCAGCAGTCATCCGGGACAGAATCAGCCCCAGCATTTT	CASSHPGQNQPQHF
NA	TRBV9	TRBJ2-2	NA	TGTGCCAGCAGCGTAGTGGCAGGGTCCAACACCGGGGAGCTGTTTTTT	CASSVVAGSNTGELFF
many	TRBV20-1	TRBJ2-3	TRBD1	TGCAGTGCCGTTGACAGGGAGAGCACAGATACGCAGTATTTT	CSAVDRESTDTQYF
few	TRBV2	TRBJ1-5	NA	TGTGCCAGCAGAGGACCATTTAGCAATCAGCCCCAGCATTTT	CASRGPFSNQPQHF
NA	TRBV4-2	TRBJ2-1	TRBD1	TGTGCCAACAAACTCCGGGACAGACTATACAATGAGCAGTTCTTC	CANKLRDRLYNEQFF
many	TRBV20-1	TRBJ1-1	NA	TGCAGTGCTAGAGAGGGACAAAGCACTGAAGCTTTCTTT	CSAREGQSTEAFF
many	TRBV12-3/TRBV12-4	TRBJ2-3	TRBD1	TGTGCCAGCAGTTTGGGGACAGGGTTGGATACGCAGTATTTT	CASSLGTGLDTQYF
many	TRBV24-1	TRBJ2-7	NA	TGTGCCACCAGTGCCCAGGGTGCTTACGAGCAGTACTTC	CATSAQGAYEQYF
NA	TRBV30	TRBJ2-1	TRBD2	TGTGCCTGGACCCCGGGACTAGCGAACAATGAGCAGTTCTTC	CAWTPGLANNEQFF
many	TRBV29-1	TRBJ2-5	TRBD2	TGCAGCGCAGAGGGACCGCGGGGGGCCCAGTACTTC	CSAEGPRGAQYF
many	TRBV20-1	TRBJ2-7	TRBD2	TGCAGTGCCCGGACTAGCGGGAGTCCCTACGAGCAGTACTTC	CSARTSGSPYEQYF
few	TRBV7-9	TRBJ2-7	TRBD2	TGTGCCAGCAGCTCCCACGGGGGGGGGAGCCCCCTACTAGGGAGGGAGCAGTACTTC	CASSSHGGGSPLLGREQYF
NA	TRBV5-1	TRBJ2-6	NA	TGCGCCAGCAGCTTCAGGACGACCCAAAGGGCCAACGTCCTGACTTTC	CASSFRTTQRANVLTF
few	TRBV27	TRBJ2-3	TRBD2	TGTGCCAGCAGTCACCGACTAGCGGGGGGCACAGATACGCAGTATTTT	CASSHRLAGGTDTQYF
many	TRBV11-2	TRBJ2-5	TRBD2	TGTGCCAGCAGCTTGGAACTAGCGGCCCGAGAGACCCAGTACTTC	CASSLELAARETQYF
many	TRBV29-1	TRBJ1-1	TRBD1	TGCAGCGGCGGACAGGGCACTGAAGCTTTCTTT	CSGGQGTEAFF
many	TRBV6-1	TRBJ2-7	NA	TGTGCCAGCAGTGAAATTGGAGAGCTCTACGAGCAGTACTTC	CASSEIGELYEQYF
NA	TRBV19	TRBJ2-2	TRBD2	TGTGCCAGTAGTTGGGGGGGACCCCCCGGGGAGCTGTTTTTT	CASSWGGPPGELFF
many	TRBV29-1	TRBJ2-7	NA	TGCAGCGTTGAAGGGGCGCAGGGTAGGGGCCCCTACGAGCAGTACTTC	CSVEGAQGRGPYEQYF
NA	TRBV10-2	TRBJ1-1	TRBD1	TGCGCCAGCACTGGGACAGGCCCAGGGAACACTGAAGCTTTCTTT	CASTGTGPGNTEAFF
many	TRBV5-1	TRBJ2-7	NA	TGCGCCAGCAGCTTGAACGGGCTGAGAGACGAGCAGTACTTC	CASSLNGLRDEQYF
NA	TRBV20-1	TRBJ1-1	NA	TGCAGTGCTAGAGATCGACAGCGAGGGGTTTATGCCACTGAAGCTTTCTTT	CSARDRQRGVYATEAFF
NA	TRBV12-3/TRBV12-4	TRBJ2-5	NA	TGTGCCAGCAGGGCCGGTCTAGGACTCCAAGAGACCCAGTACTTC	CASRAGLGLQETQYF
few	TRBV10-3	TRBJ2-7	NA	TGTGCCATCACGGGCGCGGAGGGCTACGAGCAGTACTTC	CAITGAEGYEQYF
many	TRBV10-3	TRBJ2-5	NA	TGTGCCATCAGTGACCGGGACTACCAAGAGACCCAGTACTTC	CAISDRDYQETQYF
few	TRBV27	TRBJ1-5	NA	TGTGCCAGCAGGACAACAGGATATAGCAATCAGCCCCAGCATTTT	CASRTTGYSNQPQHF
NA	TRBV2	TRBJ1-4	NA	TGTGCCAGCAAAGAGGGTGCAACTAATGAAAAACTGTTTTTT	CASKEGATNEKLFF
many	TRBV5-4	TRBJ2-4	NA	TGTGCCAGCAGCTTGTCGGACCCCGGAGTCCTAGCCAAAAACATTCAGTACTTC	CASSLSDPGVLAKNIQYF
few	TRBV20-1	TRBJ2-6	NA	TGCAGTGCTAGAGTAAGGCAAAGAGATACTGGGGCCAACGTCCTGACTTTC	CSARVRQRDTGANVLTF
many	TRBV5-1	TRBJ2-7	NA	TGCGCCAGCAGCTTGACGCTGACCCCAGCCTCCTACGAGCAGTACTTC	CASSLTLTPASYEQYF
NA	TRBV5-3	TRBJ2-3	TRBD1	TGTGCCAGCAGCCCCAAGACAGGGTCCGACATTTCCACAGATACGCAGTATTTT	CASSPKTGSDISTDTQYF
NA	TRBV6-2/TRBV6-3	TRBJ1-2	TRBD1	TGCGCCAGCACCCTCCGGGACAGCCGATTCCTCTATGGCTACACCTTC	CASTLRDSRFLYGYTF
NA	TRBV2	TRBJ1-5	TRBD1	TGTGCCAGCAGCCTAGGGACAGCTGGGAATCAGCCCCAGCATTTT	CASSLGTAGNQPQHF
few	TRBV4-3	TRBJ1-1	NA	TGCGCCAGCAGCCAAGATTTGCAGGGTTCCTTTACCCACTTCGAAGCTTTCTTT	CASSQDLQGSFTHFEAFF
few	TRBV6-5	TRBJ2-7	NA	TGTGCCAGCAGTTCCCCGGATCCGGCAGTCGGGCAGTACTTC	CASSSPDPAVGQYF
few	TRBV12-3/TRBV12-4	TRBJ2-7	NA	TGTGCCAGCCGCGGCCCGGAGGCCTACGAGCAGTACTTC	CASRGPEAYEQYF
few	TRBV15	TRBJ2-7	TRBD2	TGTGCCACCAGCAGAGATCTCCCTGGCGGGGGGGACAGCTCCTACGAGCAGTACTTC	CATSRDLPGGGDSSYEQYF
NA	TRBV27	TRBJ2-7	TRBD2	TGTGCCAGCAGTTGCGGGGGGGCCGAGTACGAGCAGTACTTC	CASSCGGAEYEQYF
many	TRBV28	TRBJ1-5	TRBD1	TGTGCCAGCAGTTTATGGGGGACAGGAGACGTGGGCAATCAGCCCCAGCATTTT	CASSLWGTGDVGNQPQHF
many	TRBV27	TRBJ2-3	NA	TGTGCCAGCAGCTCGGGAGTTCGCACAGATACGCAGTATTTT	CASSSGVRTDTQYF
few	TRBV12-3/TRBV12-4	TRBJ2-1	NA	TGTGCCAGCAGCCCACACGGACGCTCCTACAATGAGCAGTTCTTC	CASSPHGRSYNEQFF
many	TRBV12-3/TRBV12-4	TRBJ2-1	TRBD1	TGTGCCAGCAGTCCGACAGGGAGCCCACACAATGAGCAGTTCTTC	CASSPTGSPHNEQFF
NA	TRBV21-1	TRBJ2-3	NA	TGTGACAGCAGCAAAAGAGCAGGGATCACAGATACGCAGTATTTT	CDSSKRAGITDTQYF
few	TRBV6-6	TRBJ2-3	TRBD2	TGTGCCAGCAGTTTGTCTAGCGGGAGTCCAGATACGCAGTATTTT	CASSLSSGSPDTQYF
few	TRBV2	TRBJ2-1	NA	TGTGCCAGCAGTGATAGTTATATTTACAATGAGCAGTTCTTC	CASSDSYIYNEQFF